The source of this TCR beta chain is a study of blood T cell repertoires in COVID-19. Study overall: COVID-19 samples, acute and convalescent, were from the United States, Italy and Spain. PBMCs, B-cell-depleted T cells, or T cells provided the cDNA or gDNA that made up the material.

V trimming: 0 bases; J trimming: 1 base; junction bases outside the gene matches: 10. The CDR3 has 19 residues. Germline V CDR1 and CDR2: MNHNS, SASEGT. Clones were read by immunoSEQ multiplex PCR, and TCRdb kept only the in-frame ones, dropping some. The data hold roughly 250,000 clones, with around 88% observed a single time. The TCR originated in a woman aged 40 to 50 with acute COVID-19. The specimen sequenced was PBMCs or T cells enriched from blood (not recorded which). The rearrangement joins TRBV6-1 to TRBJ2-5; TRBD2 matches 11 bases. CDR3 DNA sequence: TGTGCCAGCAGTGAAGCGCTAACTAGCGGGAGAGGCTCCCAAGAGACCCAGTACTTC. As protein: CASSEALTSGRGSQETQYF.